The 16 T cell receptor beta chains in this list originate from one sample, sequenced in a study of CD8 T cells in Susac syndrome. A quantity of about 0.5 to 1 ug RNA underwent reverse transcription using random hexamers. Using its own MiXCR run on the immunoSEQ multiplex PCR reads, TCRdb lists one record per CDR3 protein. The profile shows 170,000 or so distinct CDR3 sequences, approximately 95% of them singletons. The sequenced sample was CD4+ T cells from PBMCs. These receptors all stem from a human donor with Susac syndrome.

The chain recombines TRBV24-1 with TRBJ2-3, with 7 nucleotides matching TRBD1. The CDR3 spans 16 residues. Germline V lookup: CDR1 KGHDR, CDR2 SFDVKD. The J segment lost 3 bases and the V segment lost 4 bases, leaving 9 bases of the junction unmatched. CDR3 loop: CATSDKTGFRTDTQYF. CDR3 nucleotide sequence: TGTGCCACCAGTGACAAGACAGGGTTTCGGACAGATACGCAGTATTTT.

V usage is TRBV29-1 and J usage is TRBJ1-5, with D tentatively TRBD1 (5 bases). From germline, CDR1 is SQVTM and CDR2 ANQGSEA. The germline V and J ends were trimmed by 4 bases and 4 bases, with 8 bases remaining between them. The CDR3 has 12 residues. DNA of the CDR3: TGCAGCGTTGGTGGGGCGAATCAGCCCCAGCATTTT. This codes for CSVGGANQPQHF.

The chain recombines TRBV11-1 with TRBJ1-6; no clear D gene. This CDR3 has 13 residues. CDR1 and CDR2 from the germline V gene are SGHAT and FQDESV (reference sequence). The V and J ends lost 6 bases and 9 bases respectively, with 12 bases between them. The CDR3 here is CASRTLNGSPLHF. CDR3 DNA: TGTGCCAGCAGAACCTTGAACGGTTCACCCCTCCACTTT.

V usage is TRBV4-3 and J usage is TRBJ1-1; D remains unclear. Per germline, CDR1 LGHNA and CDR2 YSLEER. V was cut by 4 bases and J by 0 bases, with 15 bases left in between. This CDR3 is 16 amino acids long. In nucleotides, the CDR3 is TGCGCCAGCAGCCGTTTCAATGGAGGCGTGAACACTGAAGCTTTCTTT. Amino acids: CASSRFNGGVNTEAFF.

The chain uses TRBV6-5 and TRBJ1-2; unclear D gene. Germline CDR1 is MNHEY and CDR2 is SVGAGI. V lost 0 bases and J lost 7, with 6 bases in between. The CDR3 contains 12 residues. CDR3 in DNA: TGTGCCAGCAGTTACTCTTCCGCTGGCTACACCTTC. It specifies CASSYSSAGYTF.

This chain connects TRBV7-2 to TRBJ2-5; 11 bases align to TRBD2. Per the germline V gene, CDR1 is SGHTA and CDR2 is FQGNSA. The CDR3 is 15 residues long. J was trimmed by 5 bases and V by 4 bases; bases with no gene match: 6. The CDR3 region is CASSSRASGGETQYF. The CDR3 nucleotides read TGTGCCAGCAGCTCCCGGGCTAGCGGGGGGGAGACCCAGTACTTC.

The gene calls are TRBV6-6 and TRBJ2-7; 7 nucleotides match TRBD2. J gave up 3 bases and V 8 bases, and 7 bases lay outside the gene matches. The germline V gene encodes CDR1 MNHNY and CDR2 SVGAGI (reference sequence). The CDR3 has 13 residues. In nucleotides, the CDR3 is TGTGCCAGCGGGCTAGCGGAGAGCTACGAGCAGTACTTC. Protein sequence: CASGLAESYEQYF.

A word on this clonotype: The junction and the germline gene differ at one end; a read error may be behind it. This sequence joins TRBV7-7 and TRBJ2-5; 7 bases agree with TRBD1. CDR3 length: 14 residues. The V gene's germline CDR1 is SSHAT and CDR2 FNYEAQ (reference sequence). The CDR3 DNA is TGTGCTAGCAGCTCCGACAGGGTAGGAGAGACCCAGTACTTC. Protein sequence: CASSSDRVGETQYF.

The rearrangement links TRBV28 to TRBJ1-2; D is uncertain. The CDR3 runs 12 residues. Germline loops: CDR1 MDHEN, CDR2 SYDVKM. Deletions cut 3 bases from V and 8 bases from J, with 10 bases between. The CDR3 reads CASSFEGYGYTF. The CDR3 nucleotides are TGTGCCAGCAGTTTCGAGGGATACGGCTACACCTTC.

The chain combines TRBV29-1 with TRBJ2-5, with D possibly TRBD2 on 5 matching bases. The CDR3 has 13 residues. Germline values: CDR1 SQVTM, CDR2 ANQGSEA. V lost 4 bases to trimming and J lost 0 bases, with 9 bases between them. CDR3 DNA: TGCAGCGTTGGGAGGATTGACCAAGAGACCCAGTACTTC. This translates into CSVGRIDQETQYF.

The chain combines TRBV11-2 with TRBJ2-7; 9 nucleotides match TRBD2. CDR1 is SGHAT, CDR2 FQNNGV, per germline. Trimming took 6 bases from V and 7 from J; bases not matched to a gene: 7. The CDR3 is made up of 13 amino acids. The CDR3 DNA reads as TGTGCCAGCAGTTACATAGCGGGAGTAGAGCAGTACTTC. Protein: CASSYIAGVEQYF.

This chain uses TRBV27 with TRBJ1-4; perhaps TRBD1 as D (5 bases). V lost 6 bases and J 7 bases, leaving 15 bases between the germline ends. CDR1 is MNHEY and CDR2 is SMNVEV in the germline V gene (reference sequence). The CDR3 sequence is 14 residues long. In DNA form, the CDR3 reads TGTGCCAGCAGCTCTTTCGGGACCGTTGAAAAACTGTTTTTT. Its translation: CASSSFGTVEKLFF.

The chain combines TRBV4-3 with TRBJ2-2; 9 bases agree with TRBD2. J lost 4 bases, V lost 4 bases, and 10 bases had no gene match. The CDR3 contains 17 residues. In germline, CDR1 is LGHNA, CDR2 YSLEER. The CDR3 spells CASSPTTSGLITGELFF. The CDR3 DNA sequence: TGCGCCAGCAGCCCGACGACTAGCGGACTAATCACCGGGGAGCTGTTTTTT.

The chain links TRBV15 to TRBJ1-2, with D tentatively TRBD1 (5 bases). CDR3 length equals 13 residues. Germline lookup yields CDR1 LNHNV and CDR2 YYDKDF (reference sequence). Trimming shortened V by 2 bases and J by 3 bases, and 7 bases separated the two germline ends. DNA for the CDR3: TGTGCCACCAGCAGAAGACAGTACTATGGCTACACCTTC. Its protein product is CATSRRQYYGYTF. Together with reference TRBV15 and TRBJ1-2, the CDR3 gives the full variable domain: DAMVIQNPRYQVTQFGKPVTLSCSQTLNHNVMYWYQQKSSQAPKLLFHYYDKDFNNEADTPDNFQSRRPNTSFCFLDIRSPGLGDTAMYLCATSRRQYYGYTFGSGTRLTVV.

V and J are TRBV24-1 and TRBJ2-4; 8 nucleotides align to TRBD1. This CDR3 has 15 residues. Unmatched junction bases numbered 7, after V lost 5 bases and J lost 5 bases. Germline V lookup: CDR1 KGHDR, CDR2 SFDVKD. For the CDR3, the DNA is TGTGCCACCAGTGCGACAGGGGACCTTCAAAACATTCAGTACTTC. As protein: CATSATGDLQNIQYF.

The V and J genes are TRBV25-1 and TRBJ1-6; D gene unclear. The V end was cut by 2 bases, the J end by 10 bases, with 15 bases between. This CDR3 has 15 amino acids. CDR1 is MGHDK and CDR2 is SYGVNS in the germline V gene. The CDR3 nucleotides are TGTGCCAGCAGTGAAGGACGGATGATTGGCTCACCCCTCCACTTT. Encoded protein: CASSEGRMIGSPLHF.